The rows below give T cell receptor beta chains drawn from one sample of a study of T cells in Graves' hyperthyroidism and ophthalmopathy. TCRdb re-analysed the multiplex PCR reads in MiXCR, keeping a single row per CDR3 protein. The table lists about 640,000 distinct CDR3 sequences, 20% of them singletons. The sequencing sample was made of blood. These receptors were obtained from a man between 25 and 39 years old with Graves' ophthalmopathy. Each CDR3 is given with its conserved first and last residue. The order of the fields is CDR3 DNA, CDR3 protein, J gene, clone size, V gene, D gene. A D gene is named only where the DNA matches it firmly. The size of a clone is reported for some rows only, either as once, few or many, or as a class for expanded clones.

TGTGCCAGCAGTGAAGGGGTCGGGAGGGCCGGTGAGCAGTTCTTC CASSEGVGRAGEQFF TRBJ2-1 . TRBV6-1 TRBD2
TGTGCCACCAGTGATTCAAGACAGGGCTACGAGCAGTACTTC CATSDSRQGYEQYF TRBJ2-7 . TRBV24-1 TRBD1
TGTGCCAGCAGTGAAGAGGCATTCACTCGCCCCTCTGGAAACACCATATATTTT CASSEEAFTRPSGNTIYF TRBJ1-3 . TRBV2 .
TGCAGCGTCGGGGGACAGCATACCTACGAGCAGTACTTC CSVGGQHTYEQYF TRBJ2-7 . TRBV29-1 .
TGTGCCAGCAGTTCAATGGAAGGGACAGTCCAAGAGACCCAGTACTTC CASSSMEGTVQETQYF TRBJ2-5 many TRBV28 TRBD1
TGTGCCAGCAGCTATAGCGGGCCAGCTTACGAGCAGTACTTC CASSYSGPAYEQYF TRBJ2-7 . TRBV6-1 TRBD2
TGTGCCAGCACACCCTCTGGAAACACCATATATTTT CASTPSGNTIYF TRBJ1-3 few TRBV6-1 .
TGTGCCAGCAGCCAAGATCGCGAGAGGGACAGCACAGATACGCAGTATTTT CASSQDRERDSTDTQYF TRBJ2-3 . TRBV14 .
TGTGCCAGCAGCTTAGTCAGAGGCCGAACCATCACCCAGTACTTC CASSLVRGRTITQYF TRBJ2-5 many TRBV11-2 .
TGCGCCAGCACCTTTGGAGGTGGCTGGGATGAGCAGTACTTC CASTFGGGWDEQYF TRBJ2-7 many TRBV5-1 .
TGCGCCAGCAGCTGGAGCGGGAGGCTGGACGAGCAGTACTTC CASSWSGRLDEQYF TRBJ2-7 . TRBV5-1 TRBD2
TGTGCCAGCAGTTACGGAGGGGACCTTGGCTACACCTTC CASSYGGDLGYTF TRBJ1-2 . TRBV6-2/TRBV6-3 .
TGTGCCAGCAAGGAGGGCTCCTATAATTCACCCCTCCACTTT CASKEGSYNSPLHF TRBJ1-6 few TRBV7-9 .
TGTGCCAGTAGACCTATAGCTGGGGCCAACGTCCTGACTTTC CASRPIAGANVLTF TRBJ2-6 . TRBV19 .
TGCAGTGCTAGAAATCTAGCGCTAGTCGATGAGCAGTTCTTC CSARNLALVDEQFF TRBJ2-1 many TRBV20-1 .
TGTGCCAGCAGCCAAGCGGTAAATCAGCCCCAGCATTTT CASSQAVNQPQHF TRBJ1-5 many TRBV3-1 .
TGTGCCAGCAGTGGTGACAGCTATAGCAATCAGCCCCAGCATTTT CASSGDSYSNQPQHF TRBJ1-5 few TRBV28 .
TGTGCCAGCAGCCTTGGCTTCACGAACACTGAAGCTTTCTTT CASSLGFTNTEAFF TRBJ1-1 . TRBV14 .
TGTGCCAGCAGTTACGGACAGAGATACAATGAGCAGTTCTTC CASSYGQRYNEQFF TRBJ2-1 few TRBV12-3/TRBV12-4 .
TGTGCCACCCGGGACAGGTCCGGCTCTGGGGCCAACGTCCTGACTTTC CATRDRSGSGANVLTF TRBJ2-6 few TRBV15 TRBD1
TGTGCCAGCAGCTTAGCGGGACTAGCGGGAGTGGATACGCAGTATTTT CASSLAGLAGVDTQYF TRBJ2-3 few TRBV7-2 TRBD2
TGTGCCAGCAGCTTGTATCTAGCGGGAGGAGGGGCGAACGAGCAGTACTTC CASSLYLAGGGANEQYF TRBJ2-7 . TRBV7-9 TRBD2
TGCGCCAGCAGTAGGGGACAGAACACAGATACGCAGTATTTT CASSRGQNTDTQYF TRBJ2-3 many TRBV5-1 TRBD1
TGTGCCAGCAACCCAGGGCATAGAGTCTACGAGCAGTACTTC CASNPGHRVYEQYF TRBJ2-7 . TRBV11-2 .
TGCAGTGCTAACAGGGGGAGCAATGAGCAGTTCTTC CSANRGSNEQFF TRBJ2-1 few TRBV20-1 TRBD1
TGCGCCAGCAGCCAGGGACGGACAGCCCCAATCGACGAGCAGTACTTC CASSQGRTAPIDEQYF TRBJ2-7 . TRBV4-1 .
TGTGCCTATGCCTCGGGGTTCACAGATACGCAGTATTTT CAYASGFTDTQYF TRBJ2-3 . TRBV5-4 .
TGTGCCAGCAGTTTCCACCCATACCAGGCAGGGTCCTACGAGCAGTACTTC CASSFHPYQAGSYEQYF TRBJ2-7 many TRBV28 .